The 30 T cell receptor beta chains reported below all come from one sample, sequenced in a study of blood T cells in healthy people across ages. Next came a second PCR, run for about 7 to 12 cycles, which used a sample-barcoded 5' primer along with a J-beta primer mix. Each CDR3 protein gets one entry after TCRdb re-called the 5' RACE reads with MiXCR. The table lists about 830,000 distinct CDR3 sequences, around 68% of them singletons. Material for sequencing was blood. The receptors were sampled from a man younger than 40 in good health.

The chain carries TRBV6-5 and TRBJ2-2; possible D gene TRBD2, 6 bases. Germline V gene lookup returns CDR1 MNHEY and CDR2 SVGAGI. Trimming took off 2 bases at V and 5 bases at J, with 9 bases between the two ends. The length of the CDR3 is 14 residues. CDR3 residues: CASSYRGITGELFF. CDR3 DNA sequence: TGTGCCAGCAGTTACCGGGGGATAACCGGGGAGCTGTTTTTT.

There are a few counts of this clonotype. The CDR3 sequence: CASSAGATQETQYF. In nucleotides, the CDR3 is TGCGCCAGCAGCGCGGGGGCCACCCAAGAGACCCAGTACTTC. This chain connects TRBV5-1 to TRBJ2-5; the D gene is possibly TRBD2 (7 bases). Trimming cost V 4 bases and J 1 base, with 11 bases left between them. The CDR3 loop spans 14 amino acids. CDR1 and CDR2 from the germline V gene are SGHRS and YFSETQ. The full variable domain, rest sourced from reference TRBV5-1 and TRBJ2-5, is KAGVTQTPRYLIKTRGQQVTLSCSPISGHRSVSWYQQTPGQGLQFLFEYFSETQRNKGNFPGRFSGRQFSNSRSEMNVSTLELGDSALYLCASSAGATQETQYFGPGTRLLVL.

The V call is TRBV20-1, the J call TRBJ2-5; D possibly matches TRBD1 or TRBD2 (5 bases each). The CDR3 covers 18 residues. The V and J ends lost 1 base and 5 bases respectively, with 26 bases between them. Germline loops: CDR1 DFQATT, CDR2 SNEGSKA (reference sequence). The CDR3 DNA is TGCAGTGCTAGAGTACGTCCGGGCCGCCCTCCTTGGGGGGAGACCCAGTACTTC. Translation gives CSARVRPGRPPWGETQYF.

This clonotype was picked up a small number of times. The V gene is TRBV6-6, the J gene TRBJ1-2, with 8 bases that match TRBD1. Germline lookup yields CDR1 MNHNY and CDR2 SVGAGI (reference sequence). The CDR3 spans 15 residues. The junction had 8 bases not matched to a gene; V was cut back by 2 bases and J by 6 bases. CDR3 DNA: TGTGCCAGCAGTTACGTTGCAGGGGGCGCGGATGGCTACACCTTC. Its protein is CASSYVAGGADGYTF.

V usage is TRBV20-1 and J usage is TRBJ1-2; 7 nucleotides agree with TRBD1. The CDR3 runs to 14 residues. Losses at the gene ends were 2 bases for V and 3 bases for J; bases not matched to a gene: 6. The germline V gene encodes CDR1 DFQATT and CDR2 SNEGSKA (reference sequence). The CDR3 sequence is CSARLTGTDYGYTF. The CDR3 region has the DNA TGCAGTGCTAGATTAACCGGGACAGACTATGGCTACACCTTC.

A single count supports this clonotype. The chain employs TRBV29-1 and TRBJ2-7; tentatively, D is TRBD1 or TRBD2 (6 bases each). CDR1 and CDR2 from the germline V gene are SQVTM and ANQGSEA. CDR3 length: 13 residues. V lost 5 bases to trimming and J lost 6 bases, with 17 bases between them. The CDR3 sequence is CSVHHGGLGEQYF. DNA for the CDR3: TGCAGCGTTCATCATGGGGGGCTGGGCGAGCAGTACTTC.

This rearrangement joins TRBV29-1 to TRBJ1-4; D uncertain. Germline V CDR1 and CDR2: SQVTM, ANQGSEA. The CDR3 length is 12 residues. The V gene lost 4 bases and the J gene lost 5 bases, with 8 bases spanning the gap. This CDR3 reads CSVVVGNEKLFF. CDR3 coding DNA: TGCAGCGTTGTTGTAGGGAATGAAAAACTGTTTTTT.

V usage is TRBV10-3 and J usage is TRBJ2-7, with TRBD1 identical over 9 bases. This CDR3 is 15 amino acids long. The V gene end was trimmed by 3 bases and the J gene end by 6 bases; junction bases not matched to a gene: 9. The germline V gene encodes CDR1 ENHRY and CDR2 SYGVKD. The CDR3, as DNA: TGTGCCATCAGTGACCCCCGGGGGACAGGGTTCGAGCAGTACTTC. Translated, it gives CAISDPRGTGFEQYF.

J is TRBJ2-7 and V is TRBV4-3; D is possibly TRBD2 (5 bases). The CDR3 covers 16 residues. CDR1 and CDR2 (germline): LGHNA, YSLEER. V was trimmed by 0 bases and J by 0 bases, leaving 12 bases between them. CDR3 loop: CASSQDWRRSSYEQYF. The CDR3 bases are TGCGCCAGCAGCCAAGATTGGAGGAGGAGCTCCTACGAGCAGTACTTC.

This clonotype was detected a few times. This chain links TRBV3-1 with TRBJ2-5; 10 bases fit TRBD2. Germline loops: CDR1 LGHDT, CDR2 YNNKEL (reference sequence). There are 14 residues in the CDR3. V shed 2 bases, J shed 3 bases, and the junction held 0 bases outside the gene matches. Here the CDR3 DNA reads TGTGCCAGCAGCCAAACTAGCGGGAAAGAGACCCAGTACTTC. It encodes CASSQTSGKETQYF.

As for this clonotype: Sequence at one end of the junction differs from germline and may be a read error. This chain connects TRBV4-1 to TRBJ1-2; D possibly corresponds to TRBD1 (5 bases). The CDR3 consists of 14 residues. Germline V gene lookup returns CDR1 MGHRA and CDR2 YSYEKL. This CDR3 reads CASSGRVVNYGYTF. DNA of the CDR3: TGCGCCAGCAGCGGCAGGGTAGTCAACTACGGCTACACCTTC.

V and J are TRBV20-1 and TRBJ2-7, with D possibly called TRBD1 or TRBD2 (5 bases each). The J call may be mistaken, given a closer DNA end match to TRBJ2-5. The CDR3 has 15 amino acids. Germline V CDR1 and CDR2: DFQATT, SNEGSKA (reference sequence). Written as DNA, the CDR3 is TGCAGTGCTAGAGAGCCCGGGACGATTCTAGAGACCCAGTACTTC. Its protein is CSAREPGTILETQYF.

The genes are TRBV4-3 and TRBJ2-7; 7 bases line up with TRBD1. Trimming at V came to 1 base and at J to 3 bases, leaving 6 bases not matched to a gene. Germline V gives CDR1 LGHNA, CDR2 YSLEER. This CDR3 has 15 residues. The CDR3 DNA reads TGCGCCAGCAGCCAAGCGGACAGGCGTCTCTACGAGCAGTACTTC. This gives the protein CASSQADRRLYEQYF.

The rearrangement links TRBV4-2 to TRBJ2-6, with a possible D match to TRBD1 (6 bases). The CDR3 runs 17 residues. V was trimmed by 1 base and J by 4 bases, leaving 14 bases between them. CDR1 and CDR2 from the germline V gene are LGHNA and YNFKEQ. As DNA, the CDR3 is TGTGCCAGCAGCCAAGTAGTAGGGACATCAGGGGCCAACGTCCTGACTTTC. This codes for CASSQVVGTSGANVLTF.

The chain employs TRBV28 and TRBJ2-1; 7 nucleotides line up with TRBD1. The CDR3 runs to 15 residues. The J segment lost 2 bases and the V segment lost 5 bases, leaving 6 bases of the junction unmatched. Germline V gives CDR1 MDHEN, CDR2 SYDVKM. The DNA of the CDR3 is TGTGCCAGCAGTCTACCGGGACAGACCTACAATGAGCAGTTCTTC. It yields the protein CASSLPGQTYNEQFF.

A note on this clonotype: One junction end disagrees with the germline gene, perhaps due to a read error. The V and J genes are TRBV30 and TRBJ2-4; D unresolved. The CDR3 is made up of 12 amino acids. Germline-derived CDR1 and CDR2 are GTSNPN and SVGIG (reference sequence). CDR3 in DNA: TGTGCCTGGAGTGTGGCCAGAAACATTCAGTACTTC. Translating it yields CAWSVARNIQYF.

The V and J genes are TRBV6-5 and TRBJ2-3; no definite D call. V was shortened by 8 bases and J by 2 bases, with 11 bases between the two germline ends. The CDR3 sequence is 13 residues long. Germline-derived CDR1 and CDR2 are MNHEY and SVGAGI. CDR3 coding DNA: TGTGCCAGCCGGATAGCCCTCACAGATACGCAGTATTTT. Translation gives CASRIALTDTQYF.

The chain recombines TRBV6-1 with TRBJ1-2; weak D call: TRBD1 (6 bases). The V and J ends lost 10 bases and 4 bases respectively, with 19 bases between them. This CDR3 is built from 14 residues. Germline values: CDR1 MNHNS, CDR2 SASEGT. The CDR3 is CATRKGDDSYGYTF. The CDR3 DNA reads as TGTGCCACCCGCAAGGGGGACGACAGCTATGGCTACACCTTC.

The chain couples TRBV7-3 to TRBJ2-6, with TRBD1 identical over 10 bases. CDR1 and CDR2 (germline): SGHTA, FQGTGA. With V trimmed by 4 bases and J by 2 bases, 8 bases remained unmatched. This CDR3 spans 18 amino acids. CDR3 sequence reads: CASSSWTGGSPGANVLTF. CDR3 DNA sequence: TGTGCCAGCAGCTCCTGGACAGGGGGATCCCCTGGGGCCAACGTCCTGACTTTC.

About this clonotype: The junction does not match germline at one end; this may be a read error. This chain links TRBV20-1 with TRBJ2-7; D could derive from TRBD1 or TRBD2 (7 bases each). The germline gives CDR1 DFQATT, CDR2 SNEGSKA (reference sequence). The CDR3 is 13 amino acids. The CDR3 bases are TGCAGTGCTCTCAGGGGGAGGGCCTACGAGCGGTACTTC. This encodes CSALRGRAYERYF.

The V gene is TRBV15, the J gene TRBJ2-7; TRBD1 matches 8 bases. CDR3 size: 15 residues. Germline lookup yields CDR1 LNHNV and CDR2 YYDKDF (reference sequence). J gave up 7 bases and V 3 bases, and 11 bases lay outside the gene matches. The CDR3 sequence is CATSSDRTGNNEQYF. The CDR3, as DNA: TGTGCCACCAGCAGTGACAGGACAGGGAACAATGAGCAGTACTTC.

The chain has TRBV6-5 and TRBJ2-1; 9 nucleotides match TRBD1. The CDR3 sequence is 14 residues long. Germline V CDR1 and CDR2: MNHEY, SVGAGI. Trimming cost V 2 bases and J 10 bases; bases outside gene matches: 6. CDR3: CASSYTGQGREQFF. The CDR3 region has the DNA TGTGCCAGCAGTTACACGGGACAGGGCAGAGAGCAGTTCTTC.

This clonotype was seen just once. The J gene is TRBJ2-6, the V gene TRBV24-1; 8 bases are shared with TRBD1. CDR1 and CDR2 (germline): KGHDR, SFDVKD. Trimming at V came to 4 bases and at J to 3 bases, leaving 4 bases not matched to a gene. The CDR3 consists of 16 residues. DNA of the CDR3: TGTGCCACCAGTGACAGGGGGCAATTTGGGGCCAACGTCCTGACTTTC. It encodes CATSDRGQFGANVLTF.

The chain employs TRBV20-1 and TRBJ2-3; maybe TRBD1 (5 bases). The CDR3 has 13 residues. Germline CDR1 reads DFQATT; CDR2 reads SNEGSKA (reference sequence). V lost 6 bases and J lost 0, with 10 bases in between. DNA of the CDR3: TGCAGTGCACAGGCTCAGAGCACAGATACGCAGTATTTT. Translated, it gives CSAQAQSTDTQYF.

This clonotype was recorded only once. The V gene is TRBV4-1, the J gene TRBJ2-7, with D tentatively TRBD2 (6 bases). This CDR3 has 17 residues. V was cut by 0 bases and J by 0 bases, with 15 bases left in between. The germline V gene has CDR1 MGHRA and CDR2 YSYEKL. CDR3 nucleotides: TGCGCCAGCAGCCAAGATCCCCCGGGACTCTACTCCTACGAGCAGTACTTC. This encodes CASSQDPPGLYSYEQYF.

CDR3 nucleotide sequence: TGTGCCATCAGTGAGTTGTATCAGGACAAGGACGAGCAGTACTTC. Its protein is CAISELYQDKDEQYF. The chain links TRBV10-3 to TRBJ2-4; D might be TRBD1 (5 bases). The assigned J gene may be wrong: the sequence end matches TRBJ2-7 better. Germline loops: CDR1 ENHRY, CDR2 SYGVKD. The CDR3 length is 15 residues.

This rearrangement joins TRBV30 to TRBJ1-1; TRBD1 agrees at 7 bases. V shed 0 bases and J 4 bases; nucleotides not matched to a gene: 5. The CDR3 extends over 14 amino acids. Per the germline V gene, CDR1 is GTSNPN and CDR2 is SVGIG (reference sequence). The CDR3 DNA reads TGTGCCTGGAGTGTAGGGGGCGCGGGCACTGAAGCTTTCTTT. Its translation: CAWSVGGAGTEAFF.

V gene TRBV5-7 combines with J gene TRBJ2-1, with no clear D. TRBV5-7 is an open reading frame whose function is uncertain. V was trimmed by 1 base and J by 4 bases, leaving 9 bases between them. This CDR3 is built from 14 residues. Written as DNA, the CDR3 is TGTGCCAGCAGCTTGTCGACACCTTACAATGAGCAGTTCTTC. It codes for CASSLSTPYNEQFF.

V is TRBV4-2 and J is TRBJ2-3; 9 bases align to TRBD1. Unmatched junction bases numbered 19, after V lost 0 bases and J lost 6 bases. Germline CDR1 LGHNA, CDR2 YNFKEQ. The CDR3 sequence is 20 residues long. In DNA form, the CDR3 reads TGTGCCAGCAGCCAAGATTTGCGAAACAAAACAGGGGGCGTCCTGGATACGCAGTATTTT. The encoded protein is CASSQDLRNKTGGVLDTQYF.

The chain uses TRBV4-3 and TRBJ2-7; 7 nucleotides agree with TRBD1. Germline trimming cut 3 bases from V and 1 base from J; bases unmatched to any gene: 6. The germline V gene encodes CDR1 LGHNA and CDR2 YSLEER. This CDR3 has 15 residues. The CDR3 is CASSQDRDSSYEQYF. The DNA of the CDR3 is TGCGCCAGCAGCCAGGACCGGGACAGTTCCTACGAGCAGTACTTC.